This T cell receptor beta chain derives from a study of blood T cells in healthy people across ages. General study findings and limits: It was held that diversity estimates obtained from one million T cells represented underestimates.

A second about 7 to 12 cycle PCR used barcoded and J-beta primers. TCRdb passed the 5' RACE reads through MiXCR, listing each CDR3 protein once. The sample records 800,000 to 1,000,000 distinct CDR3 sequences, around 48% being singletons. Germline V gives CDR1 SGHNT, CDR2 YENEEA. V lost 9 bases and J lost 5, with 26 bases in between. The CDR3 has 16 residues. This clonotype has ten or more counts. Its antigen is unidentified. The receptor was isolated from a man under 40 in good health. The sample was blood. The chain combines TRBV11-3 with TRBJ2-7; perhaps TRBD1 as D (5 bases). As DNA, the CDR3 is TGTGCCAGGACGACAGAGGTACAGGTTACGGTAGACGAGCAGTACTTC. Protein sequence: CARTTEVQVTVDEQYF. The full variable domain, in which reference TRBV11-3 and TRBJ2-7 provide the parts outside the CDR3, is EAGVVQSPRYKIIEKKQPVAFWCNPISGHNTLYWYLQNLGQGPELLIRYENEEAVDDSQLPKDRFSAERLKGVDSTLKIQPAELGDSAVYLCARTTEVQVTVDEQYFGPGTRLTVT.